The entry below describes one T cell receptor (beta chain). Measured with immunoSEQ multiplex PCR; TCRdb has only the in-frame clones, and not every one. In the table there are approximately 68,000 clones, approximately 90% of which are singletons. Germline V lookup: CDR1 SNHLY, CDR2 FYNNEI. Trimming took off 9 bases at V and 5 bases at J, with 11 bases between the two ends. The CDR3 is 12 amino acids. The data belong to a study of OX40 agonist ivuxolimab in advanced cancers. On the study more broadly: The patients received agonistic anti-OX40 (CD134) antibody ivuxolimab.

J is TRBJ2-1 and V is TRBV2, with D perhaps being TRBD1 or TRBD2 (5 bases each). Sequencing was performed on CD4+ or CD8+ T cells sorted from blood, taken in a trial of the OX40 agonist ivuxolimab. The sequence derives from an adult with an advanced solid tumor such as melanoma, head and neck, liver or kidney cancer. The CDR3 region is CASKEDNNEQFF. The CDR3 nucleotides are TGTGCCAGTAAGGAGGACAACAATGAGCAGTTCTTC.